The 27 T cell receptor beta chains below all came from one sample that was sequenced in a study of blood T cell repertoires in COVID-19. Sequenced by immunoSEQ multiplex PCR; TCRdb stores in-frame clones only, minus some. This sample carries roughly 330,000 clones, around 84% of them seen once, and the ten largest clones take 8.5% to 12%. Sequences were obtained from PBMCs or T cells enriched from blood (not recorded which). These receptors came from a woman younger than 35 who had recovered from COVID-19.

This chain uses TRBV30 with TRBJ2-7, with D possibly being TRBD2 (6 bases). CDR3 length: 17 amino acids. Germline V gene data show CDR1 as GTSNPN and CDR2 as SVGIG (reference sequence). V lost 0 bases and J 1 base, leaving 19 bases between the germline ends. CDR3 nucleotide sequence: TGTGCCTGGAGTGTAACGGGGTGGAGGGAATTTTCCTACGAGCAGTACTTC. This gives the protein CAWSVTGWREFSYEQYF.

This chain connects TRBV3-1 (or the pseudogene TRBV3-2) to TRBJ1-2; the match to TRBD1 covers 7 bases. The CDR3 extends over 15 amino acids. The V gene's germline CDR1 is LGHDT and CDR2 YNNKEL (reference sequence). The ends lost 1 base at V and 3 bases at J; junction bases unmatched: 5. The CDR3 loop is CASSQVLQGDYGYTF. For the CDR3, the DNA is TGTGCCAGCAGCCAAGTTCTCCAGGGGGACTATGGCTACACCTTC.

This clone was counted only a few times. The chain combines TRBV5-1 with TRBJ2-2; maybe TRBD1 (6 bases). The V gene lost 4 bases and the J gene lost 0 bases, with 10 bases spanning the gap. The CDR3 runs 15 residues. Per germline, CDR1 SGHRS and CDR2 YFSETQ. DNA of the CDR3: TGCGCCAGCAGCCCGAACAGGGCGAACACCGGGGAGCTGTTTTTT. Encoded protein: CASSPNRANTGELFF.

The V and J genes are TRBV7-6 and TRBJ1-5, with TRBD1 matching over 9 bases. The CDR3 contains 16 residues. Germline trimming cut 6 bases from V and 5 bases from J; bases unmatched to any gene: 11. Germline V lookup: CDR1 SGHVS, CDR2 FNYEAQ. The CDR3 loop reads CASSRIRDRVDQPQHF. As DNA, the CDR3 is TGTGCCAGCAGTCGAATTCGGGACAGGGTGGATCAGCCCCAGCATTTT.

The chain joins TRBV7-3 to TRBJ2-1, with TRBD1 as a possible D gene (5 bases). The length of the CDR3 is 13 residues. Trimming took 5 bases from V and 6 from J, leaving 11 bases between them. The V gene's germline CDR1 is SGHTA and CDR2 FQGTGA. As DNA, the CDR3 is TGTGCCAGCAGCGGGGCCTCGGGCAATGAGCAGTTCTTC. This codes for CASSGASGNEQFF.

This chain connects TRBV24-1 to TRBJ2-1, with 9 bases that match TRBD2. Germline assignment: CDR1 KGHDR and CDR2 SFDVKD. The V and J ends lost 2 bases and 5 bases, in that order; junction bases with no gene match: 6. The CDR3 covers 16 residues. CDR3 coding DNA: TGTGCCACCAGTGATTACGAGTCTAGCGGGGACAATGAGCAGTTCTTC. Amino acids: CATSDYESSGDNEQFF.

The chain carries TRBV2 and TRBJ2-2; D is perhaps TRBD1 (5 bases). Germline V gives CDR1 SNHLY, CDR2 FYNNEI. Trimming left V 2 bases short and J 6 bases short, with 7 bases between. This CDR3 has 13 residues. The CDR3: CASSERGAGELFF. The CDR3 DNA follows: TGTGCCAGCAGTGAAAGGGGTGCCGGGGAGCTGTTTTTT.

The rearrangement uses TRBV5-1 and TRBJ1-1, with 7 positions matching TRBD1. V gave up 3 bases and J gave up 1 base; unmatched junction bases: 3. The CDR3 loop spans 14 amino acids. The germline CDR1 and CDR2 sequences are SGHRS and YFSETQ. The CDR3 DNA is TGCGCCAGCAGCTCTAACAGGGGGAACACTGAAGCTTTCTTT. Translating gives CASSSNRGNTEAFF.

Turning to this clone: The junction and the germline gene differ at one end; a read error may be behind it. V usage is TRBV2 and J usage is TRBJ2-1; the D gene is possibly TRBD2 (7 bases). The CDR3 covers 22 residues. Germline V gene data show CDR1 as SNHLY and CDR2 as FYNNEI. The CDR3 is CASREEPARTVWTGGGRNEQFF. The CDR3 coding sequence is TGTGCCAGCAGGGAAGAACCTGCTCGGACAGTATGGACCGGCGGGGGACGGAATGAGCAGTTCTTC.

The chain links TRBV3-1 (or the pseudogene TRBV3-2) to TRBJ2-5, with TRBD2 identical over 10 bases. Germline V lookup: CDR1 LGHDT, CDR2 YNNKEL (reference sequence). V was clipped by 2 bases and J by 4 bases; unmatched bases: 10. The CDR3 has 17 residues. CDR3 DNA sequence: TGTGCCAGCAGCCAACCTAGCGGGGGTGGATTAGGAGAGACCCAGTACTTC. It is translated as CASSQPSGGGLGETQYF.

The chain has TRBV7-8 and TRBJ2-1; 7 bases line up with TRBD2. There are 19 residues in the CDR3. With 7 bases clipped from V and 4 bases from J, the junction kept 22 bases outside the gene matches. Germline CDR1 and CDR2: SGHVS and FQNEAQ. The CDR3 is CASTPGLRIVRITYNEQFF. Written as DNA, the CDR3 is TGTGCCAGCACACCGGGACTAAGGATCGTCAGAATAACATACAATGAGCAGTTCTTC.

For the CDR3, the DNA is TGTGCCATCAGAGGCGGACAGGGGGCGGACACTGAAGCTTTCTTT. Its translation: CAIRGGQGADTEAFF. The rearrangement links TRBV10-3 to TRBJ1-1, with 11 bases lining up with TRBD1. The germline V gene encodes CDR1 ENHRY and CDR2 SYGVKD. The CDR3 consists of 15 residues. V lost 6 bases to trimming and J lost 3 bases; unmatched junction nucleotides: 6.

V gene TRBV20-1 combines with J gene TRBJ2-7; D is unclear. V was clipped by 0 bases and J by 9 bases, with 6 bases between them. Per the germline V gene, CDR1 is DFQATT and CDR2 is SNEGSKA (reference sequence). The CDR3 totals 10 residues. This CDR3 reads CSARDIGQYF. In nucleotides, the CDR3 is TGCAGTGCTAGAGACATCGGGCAGTACTTC.

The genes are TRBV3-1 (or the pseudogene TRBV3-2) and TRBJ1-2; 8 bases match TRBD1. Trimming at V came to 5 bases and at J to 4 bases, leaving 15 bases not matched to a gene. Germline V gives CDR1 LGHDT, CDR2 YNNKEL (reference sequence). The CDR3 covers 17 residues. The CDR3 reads CASSTTTAGQGRYGYTF. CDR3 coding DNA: TGTGCCAGCAGCACTACAACCGCAGGACAGGGACGCTATGGCTACACCTTC.

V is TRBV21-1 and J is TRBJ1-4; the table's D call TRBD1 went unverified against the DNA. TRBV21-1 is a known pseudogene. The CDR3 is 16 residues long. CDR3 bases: TGTGCCAGCAGCCTCCGGCAGGGGGGCACTAATGAAAAACTGTTTTTT. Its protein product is CASSLRQGGTNEKLFF.

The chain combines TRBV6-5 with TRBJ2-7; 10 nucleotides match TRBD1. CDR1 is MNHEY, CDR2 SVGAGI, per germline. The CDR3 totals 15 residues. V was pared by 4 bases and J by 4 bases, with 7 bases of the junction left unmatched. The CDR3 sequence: CASSLMGQGTYEQYF. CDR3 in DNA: TGTGCCAGCAGTTTGATGGGACAGGGGACGTACGAGCAGTACTTC.

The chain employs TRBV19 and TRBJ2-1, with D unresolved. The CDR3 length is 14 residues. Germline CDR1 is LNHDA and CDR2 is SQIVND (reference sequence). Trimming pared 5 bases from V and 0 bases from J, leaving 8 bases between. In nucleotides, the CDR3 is TGTGCCAGTAGTCCCACCAGCTCCTACAATGAGCAGTTCTTC. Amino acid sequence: CASSPTSSYNEQFF.

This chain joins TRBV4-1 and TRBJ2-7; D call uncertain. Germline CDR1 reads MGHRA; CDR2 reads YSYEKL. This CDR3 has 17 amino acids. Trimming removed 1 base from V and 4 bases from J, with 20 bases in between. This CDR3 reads CASSQVVRIGSEYEQYF. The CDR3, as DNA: TGCGCCAGCAGCCAAGTGGTAAGAATAGGAAGCGAGTACGAGCAGTACTTC.

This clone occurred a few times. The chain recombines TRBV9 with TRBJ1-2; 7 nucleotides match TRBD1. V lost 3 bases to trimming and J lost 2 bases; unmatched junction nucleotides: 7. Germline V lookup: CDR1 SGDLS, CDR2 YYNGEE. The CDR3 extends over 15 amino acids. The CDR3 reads CASSAEGRGNYGYTF. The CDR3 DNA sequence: TGTGCCAGCAGCGCAGAGGGCAGGGGGAACTATGGCTACACCTTC.

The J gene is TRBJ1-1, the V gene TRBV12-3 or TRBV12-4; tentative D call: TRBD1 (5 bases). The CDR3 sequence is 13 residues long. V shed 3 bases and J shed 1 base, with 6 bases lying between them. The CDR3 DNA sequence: TGTGCCAGCAGTTTGACAGCGAACACTGAAGCTTTCTTT. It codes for CASSLTANTEAFF.

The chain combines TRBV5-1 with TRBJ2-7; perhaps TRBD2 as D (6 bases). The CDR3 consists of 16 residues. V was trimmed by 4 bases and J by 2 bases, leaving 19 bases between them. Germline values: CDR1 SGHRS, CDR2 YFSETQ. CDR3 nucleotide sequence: TGCGCCAGCAGCGAAACCCCGCCGGGCGGGACCTACGAGCAGTACTTC. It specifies CASSETPPGGTYEQYF. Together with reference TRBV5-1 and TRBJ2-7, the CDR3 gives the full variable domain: KAGVTQTPRYLIKTRGQQVTLSCSPISGHRSVSWYQQTPGQGLQFLFEYFSETQRNKGNFPGRFSGRQFSNSRSEMNVSTLELGDSALYLCASSETPPGGTYEQYFGPGTRLTVT.

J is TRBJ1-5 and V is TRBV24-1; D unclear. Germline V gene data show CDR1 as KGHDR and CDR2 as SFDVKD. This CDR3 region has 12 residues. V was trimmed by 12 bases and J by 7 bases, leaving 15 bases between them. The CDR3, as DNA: TGTGCCCCTGAACGGGGTACACAGCCCCAGCATTTT. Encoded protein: CAPERGTQPQHF.

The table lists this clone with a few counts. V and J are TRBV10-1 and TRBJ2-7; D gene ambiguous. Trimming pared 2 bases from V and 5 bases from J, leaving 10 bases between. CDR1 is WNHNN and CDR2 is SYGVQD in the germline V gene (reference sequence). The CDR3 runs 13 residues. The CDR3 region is CASSEKANDEQYF. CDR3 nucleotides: TGCGCCAGCAGTGAGAAAGCGAACGACGAGCAGTACTTC.

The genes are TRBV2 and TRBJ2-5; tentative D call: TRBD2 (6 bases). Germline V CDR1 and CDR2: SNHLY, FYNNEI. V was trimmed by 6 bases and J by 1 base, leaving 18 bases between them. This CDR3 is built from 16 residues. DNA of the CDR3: TGTGCCAGCAGCCCAAGGAGGGCAGTTCCCCAAGAGACCCAGTACTTC. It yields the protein CASSPRRAVPQETQYF.

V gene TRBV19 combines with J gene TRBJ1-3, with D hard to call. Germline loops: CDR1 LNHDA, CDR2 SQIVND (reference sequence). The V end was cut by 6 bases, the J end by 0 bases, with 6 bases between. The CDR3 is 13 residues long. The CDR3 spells CASRAVSGNTIYF. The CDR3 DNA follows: TGTGCCAGTAGGGCAGTCTCTGGAAACACCATATATTTT.

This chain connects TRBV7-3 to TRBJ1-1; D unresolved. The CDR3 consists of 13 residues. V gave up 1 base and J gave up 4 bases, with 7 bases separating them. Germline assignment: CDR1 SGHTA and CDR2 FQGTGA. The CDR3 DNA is TGTGCCAGCAGCTTAATGGCGGGCACTGAAGCTTTCTTT. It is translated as CASSLMAGTEAFF.

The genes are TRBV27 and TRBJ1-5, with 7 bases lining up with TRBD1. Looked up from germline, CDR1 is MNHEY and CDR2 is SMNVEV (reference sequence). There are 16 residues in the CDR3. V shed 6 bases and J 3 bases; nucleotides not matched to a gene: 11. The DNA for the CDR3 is TGTGCCAGCAGGCTTGAATACAGGGGCCTCAATCAGCCCCAGCATTTT. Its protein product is CASRLEYRGLNQPQHF.